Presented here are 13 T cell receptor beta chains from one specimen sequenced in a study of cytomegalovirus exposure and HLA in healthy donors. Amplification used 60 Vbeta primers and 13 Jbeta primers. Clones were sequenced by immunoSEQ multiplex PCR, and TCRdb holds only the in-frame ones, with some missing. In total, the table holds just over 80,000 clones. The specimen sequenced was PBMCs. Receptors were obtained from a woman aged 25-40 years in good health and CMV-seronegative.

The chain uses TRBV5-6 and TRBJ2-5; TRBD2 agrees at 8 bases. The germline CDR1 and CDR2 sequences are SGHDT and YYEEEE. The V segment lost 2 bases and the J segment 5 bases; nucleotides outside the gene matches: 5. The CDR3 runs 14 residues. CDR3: CASSFRTSLETQYF. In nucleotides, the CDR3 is TGTGCCAGCAGCTTTCGGACTAGCTTGGAGACCCAGTACTTC.

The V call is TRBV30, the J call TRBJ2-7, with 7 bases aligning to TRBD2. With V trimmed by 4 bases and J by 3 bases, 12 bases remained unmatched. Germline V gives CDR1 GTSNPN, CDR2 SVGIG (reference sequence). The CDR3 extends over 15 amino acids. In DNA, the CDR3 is TGTGCCTGGAACTTGGGGCGACCGGGGGGCTACGAGCAGTACTTC. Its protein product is CAWNLGRPGGYEQYF.

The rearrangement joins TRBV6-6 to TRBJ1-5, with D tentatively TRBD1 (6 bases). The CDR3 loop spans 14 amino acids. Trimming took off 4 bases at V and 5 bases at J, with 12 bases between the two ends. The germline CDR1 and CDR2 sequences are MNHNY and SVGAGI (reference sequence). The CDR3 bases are TGTGCCAGCAGTTCGTATCCAGGGGATCAGCCCCAGCATTTT. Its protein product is CASSSYPGDQPQHF.

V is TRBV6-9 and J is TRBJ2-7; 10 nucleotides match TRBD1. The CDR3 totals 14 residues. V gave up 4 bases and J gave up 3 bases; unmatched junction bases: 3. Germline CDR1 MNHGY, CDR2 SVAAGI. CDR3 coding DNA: TGTGCCAGCAGTTGCGGACAGGGGGGCTACGAGCAGTACTTC. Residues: CASSCGQGGYEQYF.

For the CDR3, the DNA is TGTGCCAGCTCACCACTCAGCAGGGGGGCTTCCTACAATGAGCAGTTCTTC. Protein: CASSPLSRGASYNEQFF. The chain employs TRBV18 and TRBJ2-1; D is possibly TRBD1 (7 bases). Germline V gene lookup returns CDR1 KGHSH and CDR2 LQKENI. This CDR3 is 17 amino acids long. Trimming removed 1 base at V and 1 base at J, with 14 bases between. The entire variable domain, with the rest obtained from reference TRBV18 and TRBJ2-1, is as follows: NAGVMQNPRHLVRRRGQEARLRCSPMKGHSHVYWYRQLPEEGLKFMVYLQKENIIDESGMPKERFSAEFPKEGPSILRIQQVVRGDSAAYFCASSPLSRGASYNEQFFGPGTRLTVL.

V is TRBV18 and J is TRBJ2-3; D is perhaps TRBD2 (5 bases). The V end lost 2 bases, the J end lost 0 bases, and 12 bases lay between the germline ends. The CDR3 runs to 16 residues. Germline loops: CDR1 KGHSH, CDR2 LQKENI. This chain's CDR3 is CASSPIAGLSTDTQYF. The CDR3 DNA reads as TGTGCCAGCTCACCAATTGCAGGACTCAGCACAGATACGCAGTATTTT.

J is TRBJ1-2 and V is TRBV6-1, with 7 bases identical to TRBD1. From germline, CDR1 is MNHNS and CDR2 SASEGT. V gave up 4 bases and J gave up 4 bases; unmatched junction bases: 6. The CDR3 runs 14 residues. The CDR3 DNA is TGTGCCAGCAGTGGTTACAGGGGTGGCTATGGCTACACCTTC. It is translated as CASSGYRGGYGYTF.

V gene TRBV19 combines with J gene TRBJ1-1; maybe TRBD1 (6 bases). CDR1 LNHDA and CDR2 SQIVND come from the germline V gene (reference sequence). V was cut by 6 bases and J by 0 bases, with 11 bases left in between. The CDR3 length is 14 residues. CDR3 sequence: CASSTGPMNTEAFF. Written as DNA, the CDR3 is TGTGCCAGTAGCACAGGGCCGATGAACACTGAAGCTTTCTTT.

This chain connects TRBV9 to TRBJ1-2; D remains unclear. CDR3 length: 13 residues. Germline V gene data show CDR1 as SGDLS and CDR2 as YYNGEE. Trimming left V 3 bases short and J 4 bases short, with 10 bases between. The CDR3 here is CASSGGESYGYTF. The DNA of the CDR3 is TGTGCCAGCAGCGGAGGCGAGAGCTATGGCTACACCTTC.

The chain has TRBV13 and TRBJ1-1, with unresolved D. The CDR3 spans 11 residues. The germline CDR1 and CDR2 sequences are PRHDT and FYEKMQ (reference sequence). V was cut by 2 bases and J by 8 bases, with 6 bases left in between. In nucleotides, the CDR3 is TGTGCCAGCAGCTTACGAGGAGAAGCTTTCTTT. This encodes CASSLRGEAFF.

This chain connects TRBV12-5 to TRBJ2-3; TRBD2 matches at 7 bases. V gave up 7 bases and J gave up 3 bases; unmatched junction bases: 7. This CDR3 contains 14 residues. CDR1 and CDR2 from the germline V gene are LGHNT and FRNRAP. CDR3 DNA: TGTGCTAGTGCTTGGCGGGAGACGACAGATACGCAGTATTTT. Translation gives CASAWRETTDTQYF.

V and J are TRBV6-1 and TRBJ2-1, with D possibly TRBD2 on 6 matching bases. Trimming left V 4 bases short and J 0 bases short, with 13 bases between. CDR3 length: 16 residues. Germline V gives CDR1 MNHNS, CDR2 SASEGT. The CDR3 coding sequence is TGTGCCAGCAGTGCCCGATTGACTAGCTCCTACAATGAGCAGTTCTTC. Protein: CASSARLTSSYNEQFF.

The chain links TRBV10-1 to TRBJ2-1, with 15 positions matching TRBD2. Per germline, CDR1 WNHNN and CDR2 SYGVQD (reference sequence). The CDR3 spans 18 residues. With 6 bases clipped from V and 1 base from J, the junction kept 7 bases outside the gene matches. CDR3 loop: CASSPGTSGGRSYNEQFF. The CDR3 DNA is TGCGCCAGCAGCCCCGGGACTAGCGGGGGGCGATCCTACAATGAGCAGTTCTTC.